One TCR beta chain is described in this entry. These data come from a study of blood T cell repertoires in COVID-19. CDR3 size: 19 residues. CDR1 is SGDLS and CDR2 is YYNGEE in the germline V gene. V gave up 1 base and J gave up 0 bases; unmatched junction bases: 8. Produced via immunoSEQ multiplex PCR; TCRdb's table is partial and in-frame only. The repertoire has fewer than 150,000 clones, about 80% of them found once; the top ten carry 5.5% to 7%. The rearrangement joins TRBV9 to TRBJ1-3, with TRBD1 matching over 12 bases. The sequenced sample was peripheral blood. The receptor's source is a man aged 65 to 85 with acute or convalescent COVID-19. CDR3 bases: TGTGCCAGCAGCGTACGACCGGGACAGGGGGCTAGCTCTGGAAACACCATATATTTT. Its protein product is CASSVRPGQGASSGNTIYF.